These 11 T cell receptor beta chains came from one sample sequenced in a study of blood T cell repertoires in COVID-19. Sequenced by immunoSEQ multiplex PCR; TCRdb stores in-frame clones only, minus some. Of 200,000 or so clones listed, 80% to 90% are singletons. Sequencing was performed on peripheral blood. The receptors were gathered from a man aged 40-55 years who had recovered from COVID-19.

The chain joins TRBV19 to TRBJ1-2; D is possibly TRBD1 (6 bases). Between the trimmed V and J ends, which lost 3 bases and 4 bases, there was a span of 15 bases. The CDR3 has 15 amino acids. CDR1 and CDR2 (germline): LNHDA, SQIVND (reference sequence). CDR3: CASSMALAGAYGYTF. CDR3 bases: TGTGCCAGTAGTATGGCACTCGCAGGGGCCTATGGCTACACCTTC.

V and J are TRBV24-1 and TRBJ2-2; 10 bases agree with TRBD2. There are 14 residues in the CDR3. Trimming at V came to 6 bases and at J to 4 bases, leaving 1 base not matched to a gene. CDR1 and CDR2 from the germline V gene are KGHDR and SFDVKD. The CDR3 loop reads CATSSSGGTGELFF. DNA of the CDR3: TGTGCCACCAGTTCTAGCGGGGGCACCGGGGAGCTGTTTTTT.

The chain joins TRBV12-3 or TRBV12-4 to TRBJ1-2; D is unresolved. The CDR3 is 13 residues long. V shed 1 base and J shed 1 base, with 4 bases lying between them. Here the CDR3 DNA reads TGTGCCAGCAGTTTAGTCAGTAACTATGGCTACACCTTC. It encodes CASSLVSNYGYTF.

The chain uses TRBV29-1 and TRBJ1-2, with D uncertain. The CDR3 length is 12 residues. In germline, CDR1 is SQVTM, CDR2 ANQGSEA. V lost 2 bases, J lost 3 bases, and 7 bases lay in between. The CDR3 region is CSVEKTDYGYTF. CDR3 nucleotides: TGCAGCGTTGAAAAAACTGACTATGGCTACACCTTC.

This clone has a handful of counts. The V gene is TRBV7-2, the J gene TRBJ2-7; TRBD2 agrees at 7 bases. In germline, CDR1 is SGHTA, CDR2 FQGNSA. The CDR3 contains 13 residues. The J segment lost 4 bases and the V segment lost 3 bases, leaving 3 bases of the junction unmatched. This chain's CDR3 is CASSFPSGYEQYF. The CDR3 bases are TGTGCCAGCAGCTTTCCTAGCGGATACGAGCAGTACTTC.

V usage is TRBV11-3 and J usage is TRBJ1-2; the D gene is possibly TRBD1 (5 bases). Germline CDR1 SGHNT, CDR2 YENEEA. V was cut by 5 bases and J by 5 bases, with 12 bases left in between. The length of the CDR3 is 13 residues. The CDR3: CASSRGGEYGYTF. CDR3 sequence (DNA): TGTGCCAGCAGCCGGGGGGGTGAATATGGCTACACCTTC. The full variable domain, with the rest looked up from reference TRBV11-3 and TRBJ1-2, is EAGVVQSPRYKIIEKKQPVAFWCNPISGHNTLYWYLQNLGQGPELLIRYENEEAVDDSQLPKDRFSAERLKGVDSTLKIQPAELGDSAVYLCASSRGGEYGYTFGSGTRLTVV.

This clone was seen just once. This chain joins TRBV3-1 (or the pseudogene TRBV3-2) and TRBJ2-2, with 12 bases fitting TRBD2. Unmatched junction bases numbered 6, after V lost 3 bases and J lost 4 bases. The CDR3 sequence is 17 residues long. CDR1 is LGHDT and CDR2 is YNNKEL in the germline V gene (reference sequence). The CDR3 bases are TGTGCCAGCAGCCACTCTAGCGGGGGGGCGTTCACCGGGGAGCTGTTTTTT. Encoded protein: CASSHSSGGAFTGELFF.

J is TRBJ2-7 and V is TRBV29-1; D may be TRBD1 (5 bases). V lost 2 bases, J lost 4 bases, and 15 bases lay in between. CDR3 length equals 14 residues. The germline V gene encodes CDR1 SQVTM and CDR2 ANQGSEA. The CDR3 DNA sequence: TGCAGCGTTGAACTACGCCTTCCAGGGTACGAGCAGTACTTC. This gives the protein CSVELRLPGYEQYF.

The chain uses TRBV27 and TRBJ2-1; 8 bases are shared with TRBD2. CDR1 is MNHEY and CDR2 is SMNVEV in the germline V gene (reference sequence). This CDR3 is 16 amino acids long. V gave up 7 bases and J gave up 4 bases; unmatched junction bases: 12. CDR3 DNA: TGTGCCAGCACTCGGGCAGCGGGAGCACTTTACAATGAGCAGTTCTTC. Translating it yields CASTRAAGALYNEQFF.

V gene TRBV11-3 combines with J gene TRBJ1-2; 7 bases align to TRBD1. The CDR3 is 17 residues long. CDR1 is SGHNT and CDR2 is YENEEA in the germline V gene. V was pared by 0 bases and J by 1 base, with 8 bases of the junction left unmatched. The CDR3 spells CASSLEGGQHHNYGYTF. The CDR3, as DNA: TGTGCCAGCAGCTTAGAAGGGGGCCAGCACCATAACTATGGCTACACCTTC. The variable domain in full, with the rest retrieved from reference TRBV11-3 and TRBJ1-2, is EAGVVQSPRYKIIEKKQPVAFWCNPISGHNTLYWYLQNLGQGPELLIRYENEEAVDDSQLPKDRFSAERLKGVDSTLKIQPAELGDSAVYLCASSLEGGQHHNYGYTFGSGTRLTVV.

The V call is TRBV20-1, the J call TRBJ2-7; D is undetermined. Germline V gene lookup returns CDR1 DFQATT and CDR2 SNEGSKA (reference sequence). V was trimmed by 3 bases and J by 1 base, leaving 4 bases between them. The CDR3 has 11 amino acids. For the CDR3, the DNA is TGCAGTGCTAGTCGGTCCTACGAGCAGTACTTC. Translation gives CSASRSYEQYF.